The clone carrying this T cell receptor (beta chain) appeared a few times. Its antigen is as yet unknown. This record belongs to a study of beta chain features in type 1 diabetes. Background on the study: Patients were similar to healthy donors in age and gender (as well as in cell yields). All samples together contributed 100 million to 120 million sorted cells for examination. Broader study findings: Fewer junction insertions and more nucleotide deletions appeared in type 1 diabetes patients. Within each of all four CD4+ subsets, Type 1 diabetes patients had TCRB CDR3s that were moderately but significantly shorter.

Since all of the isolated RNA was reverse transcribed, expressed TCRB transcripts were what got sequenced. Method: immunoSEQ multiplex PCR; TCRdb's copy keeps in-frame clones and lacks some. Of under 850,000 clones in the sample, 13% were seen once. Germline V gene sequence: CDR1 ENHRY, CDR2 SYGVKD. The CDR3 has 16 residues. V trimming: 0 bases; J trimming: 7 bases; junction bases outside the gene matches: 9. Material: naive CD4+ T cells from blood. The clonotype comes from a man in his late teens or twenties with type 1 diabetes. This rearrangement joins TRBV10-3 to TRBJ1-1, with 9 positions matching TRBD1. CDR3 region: CAISESRDRVGGEAFF. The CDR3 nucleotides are TGTGCCATCAGTGAGTCCCGGGACAGGGTCGGGGGTGAAGCTTTCTTT.